These 29 T cell receptor beta chains were sequenced from one sample in a study of blood T cell repertoires in COVID-19. The data were produced by immunoSEQ multiplex PCR, yet TCRdb's version contains in-frame clones alone and is incomplete. The sample has 350,000 or so clones, about 92% seen once. The sample was PBMCs or T cells enriched from blood (not recorded which). The receptors derive from a woman in her twenties or thirties who had recovered from COVID-19.

CDR3 amino acids: CASSLGQSGSYEQYF. CDR3 DNA sequence: TGTGCCAGCAGTCTGGGACAGAGCGGTTCCTACGAGCAGTACTTC. J is TRBJ2-7 and V is TRBV6-2 or TRBV6-3, with 7 bases identical to TRBD1. The germline V gene has CDR1 MNHEY and CDR2 SVGEGT. Trimming removed 5 bases from V and 1 base from J; junction bases left unmatched: 8. The length of the CDR3 is 15 residues.

The V call is TRBV6-5, the J call TRBJ2-7; the D gene is possibly TRBD2 (6 bases). Germline V gene sequence: CDR1 MNHEY, CDR2 SVGAGI. V lost 6 bases, J lost 2 bases, and 17 bases lay in between. This CDR3 contains 15 residues. For the CDR3, the DNA is TGTGCCAGCAGGGCCGGGGCGGGACCTGCCTACGAGCAGTACTTC. It codes for CASRAGAGPAYEQYF.

The genes are TRBV29-1 and TRBJ1-4; tentatively, D is TRBD1 (6 bases). V lost 7 bases, J lost 10 bases, and 19 bases lay in between. The CDR3 is 13 amino acids. From germline, CDR1 is SQVTM and CDR2 ANQGSEA. The CDR3 spells CSAKGGTGPKLFF. The CDR3 bases are TGCAGCGCCAAAGGGGGAACAGGGCCAAAACTGTTTTTT. Full variable domain (outside the CDR3, taken from reference TRBV29-1 and TRBJ1-4): SAVISQKPSRDICQRGTSLTIQCQVDSQVTMMFWYRQQPGQSLTLIATANQGSEATYESGFVIDKFPISRPNLTFSTLTVSNMSPEDSSIYLCSAKGGTGPKLFFGSGTQLSVL.

This chain joins TRBV2 and TRBJ1-3; 8 bases map to TRBD1. In germline, CDR1 is SNHLY, CDR2 FYNNEI. V trimming: 2 bases; J trimming: 0 bases; junction bases outside the gene matches: 3. This CDR3 has 16 residues. The CDR3 region is CASSESGTGSGNTIYF. CDR3 sequence (DNA): TGTGCCAGCAGTGAATCCGGGACAGGCTCTGGAAACACCATATATTTT.

The rearrangement joins TRBV12-3 or TRBV12-4 to TRBJ1-1, with D possibly being TRBD1 (5 bases). This CDR3 has 13 residues. Trimming shortened V by 3 bases and J by 4 bases, and 9 bases separated the two germline ends. The chain's CDR3 is CASSFSGLTEAFF. The CDR3 DNA sequence: TGTGCCAGCAGTTTTTCAGGGCTCACTGAAGCTTTCTTT.

The sample holds one count of this clone. The rearrangement links TRBV7-2 to TRBJ2-2; D is possibly TRBD1 (5 bases). The length of the CDR3 is 16 residues. Germline assignment: CDR1 SGHTA and CDR2 FQGNSA. V lost 1 base and J 3 bases, leaving 12 bases between the germline ends. The CDR3 DNA reads TGTGCCAGCAGCTTAGACCCCAGACAGTACACCGGGGAGCTGTTTTTT. It translates to CASSLDPRQYTGELFF.

CDR3 in amino acids: CASSLAGQGPFSEQYF. In DNA form, the CDR3 reads TGTGCCAGCAGCTTAGCTGGGCAGGGCCCCTTTTCCGAGCAGTACTTC. V usage is TRBV7-9 and J usage is TRBJ2-7; tentative D call: TRBD1 (5 bases). The length of the CDR3 is 16 residues. Per germline, CDR1 SEHNR and CDR2 FQNEAQ (reference sequence). With 0 bases removed from V and 6 bases from J, the gap between germline ends came to 18 bases.

The genes are TRBV5-1 and TRBJ1-5; 10 bases map to TRBD1. V lost 4 bases, J lost 5 bases, and 9 bases stayed unmatched. CDR3 size: 16 residues. Per germline, CDR1 SGHRS and CDR2 YFSETQ. In DNA form, the CDR3 reads TGCGCCAGCAGCCTCCGGCCCGGACAGGGGGATCAGCCCCAGCATTTT. It specifies CASSLRPGQGDQPQHF.

The V call is TRBV11-3, the J call TRBJ2-1; D is ambiguous. V shed 5 bases and J shed 9 bases, with 8 bases lying between them. CDR1 is SGHNT and CDR2 is YENEEA in the germline V gene. This CDR3 is 11 amino acids long. The CDR3: CASSQNGEQFF. The CDR3 DNA sequence: TGTGCCAGCAGCCAAAACGGTGAGCAGTTCTTC.

This clone has just one count. The rearrangement uses TRBV23-1 and TRBJ2-7, with D tentatively TRBD1 (6 bases). TRBV23-1 is an open reading frame, and its role is uncertain. The CDR3 is 15 residues long. Deletions cut 6 bases from V and 5 bases from J, with 20 bases between. CDR3 loop: CASRYTGTSNNEQYF. The CDR3 nucleotides read TGCGCCAGCAGATACACCGGGACATCGAATAACGAGCAGTACTTC.

The V and J genes are TRBV7-9 and TRBJ2-7; TRBD2 agrees at 7 bases. V was pared by 1 base and J by 2 bases, with 2 bases of the junction left unmatched. CDR1 and CDR2 from the germline V gene are SEHNR and FQNEAQ (reference sequence). CDR3 length: 14 residues. DNA for the CDR3: TGTGCCAGCAGCTTAGGTGGACTAGCCTACGAGCAGTACTTC. Protein product: CASSLGGLAYEQYF.

The J gene is TRBJ2-5, the V gene TRBV7-2; TRBD2 matches at 8 bases. Germline V lookup: CDR1 SGHTA, CDR2 FQGNSA. The trim removed 5 bases at V and 1 base at J, leaving 6 bases unmatched. There are 15 residues in the CDR3. CDR3 loop: CASSPGGGPQETQYF. The CDR3 nucleotides are TGTGCCAGCAGCCCCGGGGGGGGGCCCCAAGAGACCCAGTACTTC.

The chain couples TRBV15 to TRBJ2-7, with a tentative D call TRBD1 (6 bases). Germline V gene lookup returns CDR1 LNHNV and CDR2 YYDKDF (reference sequence). Trimming removed 9 bases from V and 0 bases from J, with 15 bases in between. The CDR3 runs 14 residues. The CDR3 nucleotides read TGTGCCACTGGACAGAGTACAGTCTCCTACGAGCAGTACTTC. Translation: CATGQSTVSYEQYF.

The CDR3 DNA is TGTGCCAGCAGTTGGAGCGGAAGCACAGATACGCAGTATTTT. Its translation: CASSWSGSTDTQYF. This chain joins TRBV6-5 and TRBJ2-3; maybe TRBD2 (5 bases). Germline loops: CDR1 MNHEY, CDR2 SVGAGI. The CDR3 sequence is 14 residues long. Trimming removed 4 bases from V and 0 bases from J, with 8 bases in between.

This chain connects TRBV3-1 (or the pseudogene TRBV3-2) to TRBJ2-1; 9 bases map to TRBD2. Germline values: CDR1 LGHDT, CDR2 YNNKEL (reference sequence). V was pared by 7 bases and J by 5 bases, with 12 bases of the junction left unmatched. The CDR3 is 16 amino acids. Written as DNA, the CDR3 is TGTGCCAGCACAGGCGGGAGGGCCGGCTATAACAATGAGCAGTTCTTC. Translated, it gives CASTGGRAGYNNEQFF.

This chain joins TRBV11-2 and TRBJ2-7, with D perhaps matching TRBD1 (6 bases). The CDR3 has 15 residues. From germline, CDR1 is SGHAT and CDR2 FQNNGV. The germline V and J ends were trimmed by 0 bases and 3 bases, with 12 bases remaining between them. In DNA form, the CDR3 reads TGTGCCAGCAGCTTAGATATACAGGGCCGCTACGAGCAGTACTTC. Translated, it gives CASSLDIQGRYEQYF.

The sample holds a few counts of this clone. The chain couples TRBV27 to TRBJ2-2; D is perhaps TRBD2 (6 bases). Germline V gene lookup returns CDR1 MNHEY and CDR2 SMNVEV (reference sequence). The CDR3 is made up of 16 amino acids. V gave up 3 bases and J gave up 0 bases, with 11 bases separating them. CDR3 in amino acids: CASSFLAGSNTGELFF. The CDR3 DNA reads TGTGCCAGCAGTTTTCTGGCGGGATCGAACACCGGGGAGCTGTTTTTT.

The V and J genes are TRBV10-3 and TRBJ2-2, with TRBD1 as a possible D gene (6 bases). Trimming pared 5 bases from V and 4 bases from J, leaving 14 bases between. Germline CDR1 and CDR2: ENHRY and SYGVKD. The CDR3 loop spans 15 amino acids. The CDR3 region is CAISRGIGITGELFF. The DNA for the CDR3 is TGTGCCATCAGTAGGGGGATAGGGATCACCGGGGAGCTGTTTTTT.

The chain uses TRBV28 and TRBJ1-1; D perhaps matches TRBD1 (5 bases). V was trimmed by 4 bases and J by 2 bases, leaving 17 bases between them. Germline-derived CDR1 and CDR2 are MDHEN and SYDVKM. There are 16 residues in the CDR3. The CDR3 sequence is CASSSPGTELNTEAFF. The CDR3 DNA sequence: TGTGCCAGCAGTTCTCCGGGGACTGAATTAAACACTGAAGCTTTCTTT.

This clone has a single count. V usage is TRBV5-1 and J usage is TRBJ1-1; 9 positions match TRBD1. CDR1 and CDR2 from the germline V gene are SGHRS and YFSETQ. After removal of 4 bases from V and 0 bases from J, the junction contained 4 bases not matched to a gene. The CDR3 extends over 15 amino acids. The CDR3 DNA follows: TGCGCCAGCAGCCAGAGGACAGGGGTGAACACTGAAGCTTTCTTT. Translating it yields CASSQRTGVNTEAFF.

V and J are TRBV12-5 and TRBJ2-3, with a possible D match to TRBD2 (5 bases). This CDR3 contains 15 residues. CDR1 LGHNT and CDR2 FRNRAP come from the germline V gene. The V end was cut by 6 bases, the J end by 1 base, with 14 bases between. Here the CDR3 DNA reads TGTGCTAGTGGCCTTTCTCAAGCGGGCACAGATACGCAGTATTTT. Amino acid sequence: CASGLSQAGTDTQYF.

The V call is TRBV5-4, the J call TRBJ1-2; 7 nucleotides line up with TRBD1. Germline V gene sequence: CDR1 SGHNT, CDR2 YYREEE (reference sequence). The CDR3 has 13 residues. Losses at the gene ends were 2 bases for V and 3 bases for J; bases not matched to a gene: 1. The chain's CDR3 is CASSFDRDYGYTF. The DNA of the CDR3 is TGTGCCAGCAGCTTCGACAGGGACTATGGCTACACCTTC. The full variable domain, its missing parts supplied by reference TRBV5-4 and TRBJ1-2, is ETGVTQSPTHLIKTRGQQVTLRCSSQSGHNTVSWYQQALGQGPQFIFQYYREEENGRGNFPPRFSGLQFPNYSSELNVNALELDDSALYLCASSFDRDYGYTFGSGTRLTVV.

The chain links TRBV2 to TRBJ1-6; a possible D gene is TRBD1 (5 bases). CDR1 is SNHLY, CDR2 FYNNEI, per germline. The CDR3 sequence is 14 residues long. V lost 3 bases to trimming and J lost 10 bases, with 13 bases between them. The CDR3 sequence is CASSDTGGGSPLHF. CDR3 DNA sequence: TGTGCCAGCAGTGATACCGGGGGGGGGTCACCCCTCCACTTT.

V is TRBV7-8 and J is TRBJ2-7, with TRBD1 identical over 7 bases. Germline loops: CDR1 SGHVS, CDR2 FQNEAQ. V was pared by 5 bases and J by 2 bases, with 9 bases of the junction left unmatched. The CDR3 loop spans 15 amino acids. CDR3 in amino acids: CASSTRGRGAYEQYF. DNA for the CDR3: TGTGCCAGCAGCACGAGGGGGCGAGGGGCCTACGAGCAGTACTTC.

The table lists this clone with a few counts. The chain combines TRBV4-1 with TRBJ1-6; D not certain. Trimming left V 1 base short and J 7 bases short, with 14 bases between. Germline CDR1 is MGHRA and CDR2 is YSYEKL. The CDR3 consists of 16 residues. The CDR3 sequence: CASSQGRGGPNSPLHF. CDR3 bases: TGCGCCAGCAGCCAAGGGCGGGGAGGGCCGAATTCACCCCTCCACTTT.

V gene TRBV11-3 combines with J gene TRBJ2-4; tentatively, D is TRBD2 (6 bases). Germline V gives CDR1 SGHNT, CDR2 YENEEA. Trimming pared 5 bases from V and 5 bases from J, leaving 10 bases between. The CDR3 runs to 13 residues. In DNA, the CDR3 is TGTGCCAGCAGCAGCAGGGAGGAAAACATTCAGTACTTC. As protein: CASSSREENIQYF.

Remarks on this clone: The sample has other DNA sequences that encode this CDR3 too. The CDR3 loop is CASSFSNYGYTF. DNA for the CDR3: TGTGCCAGCAGTTTCAGTAACTATGGCTACACCTTC. This chain connects TRBV28 to TRBJ1-2; D remains unclear. CDR1 is MDHEN and CDR2 is SYDVKM in the germline V gene. CDR3 size: 12 residues. V was shortened by 3 bases and J by 1 base, with 3 bases between the two germline ends.

The V and J genes are TRBV27 and TRBJ1-4; 8 bases align to TRBD1. Germline CDR1 MNHEY, CDR2 SMNVEV (reference sequence). This CDR3 spans 15 amino acids. Trimming at V came to 9 bases and at J to 7 bases, leaving 13 bases not matched to a gene. The CDR3 sequence: CARASRGRGPEKLFF. For the CDR3, the DNA is TGTGCCAGAGCCTCTCGAGGCAGGGGGCCTGAAAAACTGTTTTTT.

This chain joins TRBV29-1 and TRBJ1-2; 7 nucleotides agree with TRBD1. This CDR3 is built from 13 residues. Germline V gene sequence: CDR1 SQVTM, CDR2 ANQGSEA. The V gene end was trimmed by 5 bases and the J gene end by 0 bases; junction bases not matched to a gene: 3. CDR3 sequence: CSVKDRSNYGYTF. The CDR3 region has the DNA TGCAGCGTTAAGGACAGGTCTAACTATGGCTACACCTTC.